This is a list of T cell receptor beta chains from one sample in a study of T cells in Graves' hyperthyroidism and ophthalmopathy. TCRdb itself ran the multiplex PCR reads through MiXCR, one entry per CDR3 protein. The sample gives around 800,000 distinct CDR3 sequences, around 38% of which show up once; 8.9% is in the top ten. The sequencing input was blood. These receptor sequences come from a man between 18 and 35 years old with Graves' hyperthyroidism. CDR3s include the opening cysteine and the closing phenylalanine or tryptophan. A D gene is named only where the DNA matches it firmly. Clone size is given for some rows only: seen once, a few or many times, or a class if the clone is expanded.

J gene,D gene,V gene,clone size,CDR3 DNA,CDR3 protein
TRBJ1-6,-,TRBV15,many,TGTGCCACCAGCCAGGCGAGGCTGGGTTCACCCCTCCACTTT,CATSQARLGSPLHF
TRBJ2-7,-,TRBV14,few,TGTGCCAGCAGTCAATTGGGCGGATACTACGAGCAGTACTTC,CASSQLGGYYEQYF
TRBJ2-5,-,TRBV20-1,many,TGCAGTGGCGAGGGCGAAGAGACCCAGTACTTC,CSGEGEETQYF
TRBJ1-1,-,TRBV15,-,TGTGCCACCCAGAGGAACACTGAAGCTTTGTTT,CATQRNTEALF
TRBJ1-1,-,TRBV9,-,TGTGCCAGCAGCGTCTCGGGATGGGAGACTGAAGCTTTCTTT,CASSVSGWETEAFF
TRBJ2-7,-,TRBV7-8,few,TGTGCCAGCAGCTTAAGCATGGGGGTCCACGAGCAGTACTTC,CASSLSMGVHEQYF
TRBJ2-7,-,TRBV10-2,-,TGTGCCAGCAGTTACTCGTCACAACGGGACCCCCCCTACGAGCAGTACTTC,CASSYSSQRDPPYEQYF
TRBJ2-7,-,TRBV29-1,once,TGCAGCGTTGAAGACGATATCTCAGGGGTGAAAGAGCAGTACTTC,CSVEDDISGVKEQYF
TRBJ1-2,-,TRBV11-2,few,TGTGCCAGCAGCTCCGGTGGCGGGAGGAAAGACTATGGCTACACCTTC,CASSSGGGRKDYGYTF
TRBJ1-1,-,TRBV4-1,many,TGCGCCAGCAGCCAAGGATCCTCTGAAGCTTTCTTT,CASSQGSSEAFF
TRBJ1-6,-,TRBV6-6,few,TGTGCCAGCAGTTACCTTGAACTACGACGGTATAATTCACCCCTCCACTTT,CASSYLELRRYNSPLHF
TRBJ2-2,-,TRBV9,-,TGTGCCAGCAGCGTACGAGGGATCCCTTCCGTCGGGGAGCTGTTTTTT,CASSVRGIPSVGELFF
TRBJ2-7,TRBD2,TRBV7-9,-,TGTGCCAGCAGCCCACGAGCTAGCGGGGGGCTGCCCTACGAGCAGTACTTC,CASSPRASGGLPYEQYF
TRBJ1-4,-,TRBV5-4,-,TGTGCCAGCAGCTTCGGACGATTTAATGAAAAACTGTTTTTT,CASSFGRFNEKLFF
TRBJ1-1,-,TRBV9,few,TGTGCCAGCAGTCTCACGTCTTCGGGGGACACTGAAGCTTTCTTT,CASSLTSSGDTEAFF
TRBJ1-1,TRBD1,TRBV12-3/TRBV12-4,-,TGTGCCAGCAGTCCGACAGGGGGGGACACTGAAGCTTTCTTT,CASSPTGGDTEAFF
TRBJ1-2,-,TRBV5-1,-,TGCGCCAGCAGCTGGGACACCAATAACTATGGCTACACCTTC,CASSWDTNNYGYTF
TRBJ2-5,-,TRBV20-1,many,TGCAGTGCTAGAGATACCCCTAGCAGGTCAGAGACCCAGTACTTC,CSARDTPSRSETQYF
TRBJ1-3,-,TRBV5-6,-,TGTGCCAGCAGCCTGATGGGGGGCCGAGATGGAAACACCATATATTTT,CASSLMGGRDGNTIYF
TRBJ1-5,-,TRBV19,many,TGTGCCAGTACCCCGGCGGGCGGTCAGCCCCAGCATTTT,CASTPAGGQPQHF
TRBJ1-1,-,TRBV10-2,-,TGTGCCAGCTCACCTGAAGTCGACAGTGAAGCTTTCTTT,CASSPEVDSEAFF
TRBJ2-5,TRBD2,TRBV4-1,few,TGCGCCAGCAGCCAAGAGCGGCTAGCGGGAGAGACCCAGTACTTC,CASSQERLAGETQYF
TRBJ1-5,-,TRBV4-1,-,TGCGCCAGCAGCCAAGAGATGTCGGAGCCCCAGCATTTT,CASSQEMSEPQHF
TRBJ1-4,TRBD1,TRBV14,-,TGTGCCAGCAGCCAAACCGGGACAGAAAATGAAAAACTGTTTTTT,CASSQTGTENEKLFF